These 23 T cell receptor beta chains came from one sample sequenced in a study of shared clonotypes between healthy human individuals. Naive CD8 cells lacked CD45RO, underwent positive selection for CCR7 and left out terminally differentiated effector memory CD45RA+ cells. TCRdb's copy holds only in-frame clones and misses some; the assay was immunoSEQ multiplex PCR. This table holds hundreds of thousands of clones, roughly 98% found once. The specimen sequenced was naive CD8+ T cells sorted from blood. These receptors came from a man between 25 and 39 years old in good health.

V usage is TRBV11-2 and J usage is TRBJ1-1, with D possibly being TRBD1 (5 bases). The V end was cut by 5 bases, the J end by 0 bases, with 13 bases between. Germline V CDR1 and CDR2: SGHAT, FQNNGV. The CDR3 has 15 residues. The CDR3 bases are TGTGCCAGCAGCCATGACAGATCCTTGAACACTGAAGCTTTCTTT. This gives the protein CASSHDRSLNTEAFF.

The V and J genes are TRBV29-1 and TRBJ2-2; 9 bases line up with TRBD2. Germline lookup yields CDR1 SQVTM and CDR2 ANQGSEA. V was clipped by 5 bases and J by 7 bases; unmatched bases: 8. The CDR3 spans 14 residues. The CDR3 coding sequence is TGCAGCGTTTCTATAGCGGGAGCGGGCGGGGAGCTGTTTTTT. The encoded protein is CSVSIAGAGGELFF.

The genes are TRBV27 and TRBJ1-5; D is uncertain. Germline CDR1 and CDR2: MNHEY and SMNVEV (reference sequence). V was pared by 2 bases and J by 5 bases, with 13 bases between. The CDR3 consists of 15 residues. The chain's CDR3 is CASSLLSRADQPQHF. DNA of the CDR3: TGTGCCAGCAGTTTACTTTCGCGGGCGGATCAGCCCCAGCATTTT.

This chain uses TRBV11-2 with TRBJ1-1; no clear D gene. This CDR3 is 15 amino acids long. V was cut by 1 base and J by 0 bases, with 9 bases left in between. Germline loops: CDR1 SGHAT, CDR2 FQNNGV. The CDR3 bases are TGTGCCAGCAGCTTAGCTCCGGGCATGAACACTGAAGCTTTCTTT. It is translated as CASSLAPGMNTEAFF.

J is TRBJ2-7 and V is TRBV29-1; D is undetermined. The CDR3 is made up of 14 amino acids. V was shortened by 4 bases and J by 1 base, with 14 bases between the two germline ends. In germline, CDR1 is SQVTM, CDR2 ANQGSEA. The CDR3: CSVVPTELSYEQYF. CDR3 DNA: TGCAGCGTTGTACCGACTGAGCTTTCCTACGAGCAGTACTTC.

The rearrangement uses TRBV28 and TRBJ2-7, with TRBD2 identical over 10 bases. Germline CDR1 reads MDHEN; CDR2 reads SYDVKM. CDR3 size: 14 residues. Unmatched junction bases numbered 6, after V lost 5 bases and J lost 5 bases. The CDR3 region is CASSPTSGIHEQYF. CDR3 DNA: TGTGCCAGCAGTCCCACTAGCGGGATTCACGAGCAGTACTTC. The variable domain in full, with the rest retrieved from reference TRBV28 and TRBJ2-7, is DVKVTQSSRYLVKRTGEKVFLECVQDMDHENMFWYRQDPGLGLRLIYFSYDVKMKEKGDIPEGYSVSREKKERFSLILESASTNQTSMYLCASSPTSGIHEQYFGPGTRLTVT.

The V gene is TRBV7-8, the J gene TRBJ1-2; the match to TRBD1 covers 9 bases. V was pared by 6 bases and J by 7 bases, with 15 bases of the junction left unmatched. Per germline, CDR1 SGHVS and CDR2 FQNEAQ. The length of the CDR3 is 16 residues. CDR3 in amino acids: CASRPAPGTGKGGYTF. The CDR3 DNA reads TGTGCCAGCAGGCCCGCCCCCGGGACAGGGAAGGGTGGCTACACCTTC.

The V call is TRBV2, the J call TRBJ1-2, with D possibly being TRBD1 (6 bases). Trimming shortened V by 7 bases and J by 4 bases, and 10 bases separated the two germline ends. Looked up from germline, CDR1 is SNHLY and CDR2 is FYNNEI. The CDR3 sequence is 12 residues long. The CDR3 nucleotides are TGTGCCAGCAATGACAGGATCTATGGCTACACCTTC. This encodes CASNDRIYGYTF.

CDR3 in amino acids: CASGVTSGQGGELFF. In DNA, the CDR3 is TGTGCCAGCGGCGTAACTAGCGGGCAAGGAGGGGAGCTGTTTTTT. The chain uses TRBV7-6 and TRBJ2-2; 9 bases are shared with TRBD2. Germline CDR1 and CDR2: SGHVS and FNYEAQ. The CDR3 spans 15 residues. V lost 8 bases and J lost 8; bases outside the gene matches: 12.

The V call is TRBV12-2, the J call TRBJ2-1; the DNA was not used to check the table's D call, TRBD2. TRBV12-2 constitutes a pseudogene. The CDR3 loop spans 17 amino acids. The CDR3 protein is CASRLAQWHWGGNEQFF. DNA of the CDR3: TGTGCAAGTCGCTTAGCGCAGTGGCACTGGGGAGGAAATGAGCAGTTCTTC.

The rearrangement links TRBV5-1 to TRBJ2-3; 7 bases align to TRBD2. CDR1 is SGHRS, CDR2 YFSETQ, per germline. J was trimmed by 2 bases and V by 2 bases; bases with no gene match: 11. CDR3 length equals 17 residues. CDR3 residues: CASSFNPGTTSTDTQYF. CDR3 bases: TGCGCCAGCAGCTTCAACCCCGGGACTACATCCACAGATACGCAGTATTTT. Together with reference TRBV5-1 and TRBJ2-3, the CDR3 gives the full variable domain: KAGVTQTPRYLIKTRGQQVTLSCSPISGHRSVSWYQQTPGQGLQFLFEYFSETQRNKGNFPGRFSGRQFSNSRSEMNVSTLELGDSALYLCASSFNPGTTSTDTQYFGPGTRLTVL.

This clone has only one observation. The chain couples TRBV4-1 to TRBJ1-1; D call uncertain. This CDR3 has 14 amino acids. V was trimmed by 2 bases and J by 7 bases, leaving 14 bases between them. Germline CDR1 and CDR2: MGHRA and YSYEKL. In DNA, the CDR3 is TGCGCCAGCAGCCAATCCGACATCGATGTTGAAGCTTTCTTT. This translates into CASSQSDIDVEAFF.

The chain links TRBV6-6 to TRBJ2-3; D perhaps matches TRBD1 (5 bases). Germline V CDR1 and CDR2: MNHNY, SVGAGI (reference sequence). V lost 4 bases and J 2 bases, leaving 10 bases between the germline ends. This CDR3 region has 14 residues. CDR3 region: CASSFYRFTDTQYF. CDR3 bases: TGTGCCAGCAGTTTTTACAGGTTCACAGATACGCAGTATTTT.

The V gene is TRBV27, the J gene TRBJ1-2, with D perhaps TRBD1 (5 bases). The CDR3 is made up of 13 amino acids. The germline V gene has CDR1 MNHEY and CDR2 SMNVEV (reference sequence). Trimming took 0 bases from V and 11 from J, leaving 13 bases between them. CDR3 in DNA: TGTGCCAGCAGTTTATCGGGGGGGTACCCTTACACCTTC. Translation: CASSLSGGYPYTF.

This rearrangement joins TRBV7-8 to TRBJ2-1, with D possibly being TRBD1 (6 bases). The CDR3 runs to 14 residues. The germline V gene encodes CDR1 SGHVS and CDR2 FQNEAQ. V was pared by 1 base and J by 4 bases, with 8 bases between. CDR3 region: CASSLGGQYNEQFF. The CDR3 nucleotides read TGTGCCAGCAGCTTAGGCGGACAGTACAATGAGCAGTTCTTC.

This sequence joins TRBV7-8 and TRBJ1-2; possible D gene TRBD1, 6 bases. V was cut by 2 bases and J by 2 bases, with 9 bases left in between. Germline CDR1 and CDR2: SGHVS and FQNEAQ. This CDR3 region has 14 residues. The CDR3 reads CASSLRQGNYGYTF. In DNA, the CDR3 is TGTGCCAGCAGCTTAAGGCAGGGGAACTATGGCTACACCTTC.

The V call is TRBV15, the J call TRBJ1-1; 7 bases fit TRBD1. Germline assignment: CDR1 LNHNV and CDR2 YYDKDF (reference sequence). J lost 0 bases, V lost 1 base, and 5 bases had no gene match. The CDR3 loop spans 16 amino acids. In DNA, the CDR3 is TGTGCCACCAGCAGAGCAAGGGACAGACTGAACACTGAAGCTTTCTTT. This sequence encodes CATSRARDRLNTEAFF.

The rearrangement links TRBV9 to TRBJ2-7; 8 bases fit TRBD2. The V gene end was trimmed by 3 bases and the J gene end by 0 bases; junction bases not matched to a gene: 5. Germline CDR1 is SGDLS and CDR2 is YYNGEE. The CDR3 spans 15 residues. Written as DNA, the CDR3 is TGTGCCAGCAGCGGGACTAGCAACCCCTCCTACGAGCAGTACTTC. Translated: CASSGTSNPSYEQYF.

The J gene is TRBJ2-7, the V gene TRBV4-1; the D gene could be TRBD1 or TRBD2 (5 bases each). The CDR3 spans 18 residues. Germline V lookup: CDR1 MGHRA, CDR2 YSYEKL. V shed 0 bases and J shed 0 bases, with 18 bases lying between them. The chain's CDR3 is CASSQDTVTGTNSYEQYF. CDR3 in DNA: TGCGCCAGCAGCCAAGACACAGTTACGGGGACGAACTCCTACGAGCAGTACTTC.

This clone appeared once. V is TRBV19 and J is TRBJ1-5; the match to TRBD1 covers 9 bases. There are 18 residues in the CDR3. J lost 2 bases, V lost 5 bases, and 13 bases had no gene match. The germline V gene has CDR1 LNHDA and CDR2 SQIVND (reference sequence). CDR3 DNA sequence: TGTGCCAGTAGTCCCCGGGACAGGGTTTCTCCGGGCAATCAGCCCCAGCATTTT. It yields the protein CASSPRDRVSPGNQPQHF.

V and J are TRBV7-8 and TRBJ1-1, with a possible D match to TRBD1 (6 bases). V lost 5 bases and J 11 bases, leaving 27 bases between the germline ends. The CDR3 extends over 16 amino acids. Germline loops: CDR1 SGHVS, CDR2 FQNEAQ. CDR3 loop: CASSVSQQGGRRDAFF. Here the CDR3 DNA reads TGTGCCAGCAGCGTCTCGCAACAGGGAGGCAGGAGAGATGCTTTCTTT.

CDR3 amino acids: CASNPTLLLTGELFF. The DNA of the CDR3 is TGTGCCAGCAACCCGACCCTCCTTTTGACCGGGGAGCTGTTTTTT. V and J are TRBV7-9 and TRBJ2-2; D ambiguous. The CDR3 runs to 15 residues. Germline CDR1 is SEHNR and CDR2 is FQNEAQ (reference sequence). Trimming pared 7 bases from V and 5 bases from J, leaving 17 bases between. The whole variable domain, filled in from reference TRBV7-9 and TRBJ2-2, reads DTGVSQNPRHKITKRGQNVTFRCDPISEHNRLYWYRQTLGQGPEFLTYFQNEAQLEKSRLLSDRFSAERPKGSFSTLEIQRTEQGDSAMYLCASNPTLLLTGELFFGEGSRLTVL.

This chain uses TRBV2 with TRBJ2-2, with 10 bases aligning to TRBD2. The J segment lost 10 bases and the V segment lost 3 bases, leaving 11 bases of the junction unmatched. This CDR3 comprises 16 residues. The V gene's germline CDR1 is SNHLY and CDR2 FYNNEI. The CDR3 spells CASSDRASGSGAELFF. The DNA for the CDR3 is TGTGCCAGCAGTGACCGGGCTAGCGGGAGCGGTGCGGAGCTGTTTTTT.